This T cell receptor beta chain emerged from a study of blood T cell repertoires in COVID-19. Turning to the study itself: The United States, Italy and Spain provided the acute and convalescent COVID-19 samples. T cells, B-cell-depleted T cells, or PBMCs provided the cDNA or gDNA that served as material.

Original methodology: The assay estimated nucleated cells by amplifying reference gene primers. Generated by immunoSEQ multiplex PCR, the TCRdb table keeps only in-frame clones and is missing some. That table furnishes V, J and clone size, whereas the DNA furnished D and trimming. The sample includes 65,000 to 80,000 clones, about 88% of them seen just once. With 8 bases clipped from V and 3 bases from J, the junction kept 7 bases outside the gene matches. CDR3 size: 14 residues. In germline, CDR1 is MNHEY, CDR2 SMNVEV (reference sequence). This rearrangement joins TRBV27 to TRBJ1-3, with 7 nucleotides matching TRBD1. Sequencing was done on a sample of peripheral blood. The receptor comes from a man between 65 and 85 years old with active or convalescent COVID-19. The CDR3 reads CASGRQGDGNTIYF. In DNA, the CDR3 is TGTGCCAGCGGTAGACAGGGAGATGGAAACACCATATATTTT.